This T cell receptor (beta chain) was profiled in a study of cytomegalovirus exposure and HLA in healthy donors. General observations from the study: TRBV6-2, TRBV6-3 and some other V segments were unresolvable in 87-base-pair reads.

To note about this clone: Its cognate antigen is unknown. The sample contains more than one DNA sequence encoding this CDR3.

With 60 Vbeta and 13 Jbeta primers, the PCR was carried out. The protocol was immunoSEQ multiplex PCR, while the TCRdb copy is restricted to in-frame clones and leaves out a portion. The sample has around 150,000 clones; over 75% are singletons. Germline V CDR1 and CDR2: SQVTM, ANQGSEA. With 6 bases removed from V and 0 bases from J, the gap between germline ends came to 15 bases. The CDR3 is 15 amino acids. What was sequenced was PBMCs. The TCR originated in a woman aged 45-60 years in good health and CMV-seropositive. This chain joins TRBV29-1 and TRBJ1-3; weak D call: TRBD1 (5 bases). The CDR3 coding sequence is TGCAGCGTATCCGACAGCTTTAGCTCTGGAAACACCATATATTTT. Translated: CSVSDSFSSGNTIYF.